This is a list of T cell receptor beta chains from one sample in a study of human T cells and chemical hapten exposure. Using its own MiXCR run on the RACE reads, TCRdb lists one record per CDR3 protein. The sample lists about 350,000 distinct CDR3 sequences; about 6% were seen once. The sample was whole blood, taken in connection with sensitization to the hapten diphenylcyclopropenone (DPC). The receptors here all came from a woman between 18 and 30 years old with alopecia areata. Some clones in this sample may be carry-over from other donors' samples. Each CDR3 is given with its conserved first and last residue. D genes are given only for firm matches. Clone size appears in some rows only: once, few, many, or a class for an expanded clone.

size	J	V	D	DNA	CDR3
few	TRBJ2-3	TRBV4-3	.	TGCGCCAGCAGCCAGTACGCGAGCGATACGCAGTATTTT	CASSQYASDTQYF
few	TRBJ2-7	TRBV28	TRBD2	TGTGCCACAACTATAGCGGGGGAAGGGTACGAGCAGTACTTC	CATTIAGEGYEQYF
many	TRBJ1-2	TRBV2	TRBD1	TGTGCCAGCAGGGAAGCCACAGGGGACTATGGCTACACCTTC	CASREATGDYGYTF
.	TRBJ2-7	TRBV2	.	TGTGCCAGCAGTGAAGCAGGGTTCTACGAGCAGTACTTC	CASSEAGFYEQYF
many	TRBJ2-1	TRBV12-3/TRBV12-4	.	TGTGCCAGCAGTTCCAGACGGACCCTAACCTACAATGAGCAGTTCTTC	CASSSRRTLTYNEQFF
many	TRBJ1-5	TRBV29-1	.	TGCAGCGCCCAGAATCTTTATCAGCCCCAGCATTTT	CSAQNLYQPQHF
many	TRBJ1-5	TRBV6-2/TRBV6-3	.	TGTGCCAGCAATAATCAGCCCCAGCATTTT	CASNNQPQHF
.	TRBJ1-1	TRBV5-6	TRBD1	TGTGCCAGCAGCTTGTGGGACAGGGTGAACACTGAAGCTTTCTTT	CASSLWDRVNTEAFF
many	TRBJ1-1	TRBV7-2	.	TGTGCCAGCAGCCCGCAATTCGATCAGCCCCTGACCACTGAAGCTTTCTTT	CASSPQFDQPLTTEAFF
few	TRBJ1-2	TRBV6-2/TRBV6-3	.	TGTGCCAGCAGTTTCCTTCTAACGGAGTATAACTATGGCTACACCTTC	CASSFLLTEYNYGYTF
few	TRBJ2-7	TRBV10-3	.	TGTGCCATCAGTGTAGACAGAGCCTACGAGCAGTACTTC	CAISVDRAYEQYF
few	TRBJ1-1	TRBV13	.	TGTGCCAGCAGCCGCTCCCGAGGCACTGAAGCTTTCTTT	CASSRSRGTEAFF
many	TRBJ1-1	TRBV5-1	TRBD1	TGCGCCAGCAGGTACAGGGGGAACACTGAAGCTTTCTTT	CASRYRGNTEAFF
.	TRBJ1-1	TRBV11-1	TRBD1	TGTGCCAGCAGCTTACTTGCAGGGGGCACTGAAGCTTTCTTT	CASSLLAGGTEAFF
few	TRBJ1-2	TRBV28	.	TGTGCCAGCAGTTTAAGGCAGGGAGGTGGCTACACCTTC	CASSLRQGGGYTF
.	TRBJ1-6	TRBV6-6	.	TGTGCCAGCAGCCCGCCCGGGAAGCGTCTTAATTCATCCCTCCACTTT	CASSPPGKRLNSSLHF
many	TRBJ2-3	TRBV9	TRBD2	TGTGCCAGCAGCGCGGGACTAGCGGGGGGGCATAGGGCAGATACGCAGTATTTT	CASSAGLAGGHRADTQYF
few	TRBJ2-1	TRBV10-3	TRBD2	TGTGCCATCAGTGAGTCGAGCGGGGGGGCACCGACGCTAAGTGAGCAGTTCTTC	CAISESSGGAPTLSEQFF
.	TRBJ1-1	TRBV28	.	TGTGCCAGCAGTTTATCCCAGGTGAACACTGAAGCTTTCTTT	CASSLSQVNTEAFF
.	TRBJ1-3	TRBV12-3/TRBV12-4	.	TGTGCCAGCAGTTACGACAGACACACCATATATTTT	CASSYDRHTIYF